The clone carrying this TCR beta chain turned up a few times. Its antigen is unidentified. This sample was taken from a study of blood T cells in healthy people across ages. Together with a sample-barcoded 5' primer, a J-beta primer mix was included in a second PCR lasting about 6 to 11 cycles. Each cDNA molecule was tagged by a template-switch adaptor that had 12 random nucleotides. TCRdb re-called the 5' RACE reads through MiXCR, storing one row per CDR3 protein. The data contain under 950,000 distinct CDR3 sequences, about 20% of them singletons. The CDR3 length is 15 residues. V was cut by 3 bases and J by 0 bases, with 9 bases left in between. Germline CDR1 and CDR2: ENHRY and SYGVKD. Per-sample yields of isolated PBMCs were at least 7 million. The study's findings and limits: Without sorted subsets, naive and antigen-experienced compartments could not be conclusively compared. Investigators viewed diversity estimates from one million T cells as underestimates, the study reported.

Sequenced: blood. The chain combines TRBV10-3 with TRBJ2-1; the D is unclear. The source is a man aged 65-85 years in good health. The CDR3 region is CAISDWAGSYNEQFF. The CDR3 DNA reads TGTGCCATCAGTGACTGGGCAGGCTCCTACAATGAGCAGTTCTTC.